This T cell receptor beta chain was sequenced during a study of Ad26.COV2.S vaccination and SARS-CoV-2 variants. Assay: immunoSEQ multiplex PCR; the TCRdb copy retains only in-frame clones and omits some. The sample has about 400,000 clones, 80% to 90% seen once. Per germline, CDR1 SGHTA and CDR2 FQGNSA. This CDR3 comprises 15 residues. After removal of 6 bases from V and 6 bases from J, the junction contained 6 bases not matched to a gene. This sample's treatment: about 20 received Ad26.COV2.S at low or high dose, single or two shots; roughly five received placebo; per-sample allocation not given. Sampling was done on day 63 after the first vaccine or placebo injection. Expression of Wuhan-strain SARS-CoV-2 spike came from the Ad26 vector that formed the vaccine.

The sequence derives from a person between 18 and 59 years old who received the Ad26.COV2.S COVID-19 vaccine or a placebo. This rearrangement joins TRBV7-2 to TRBJ1-6; 9 bases align to TRBD1. The sample was peripheral blood, taken in a trial of Ad26.COV2.S vaccine versus placebo. The CDR3 region has the DNA TGTGCCAGCAGGCGAACAGGGGGCGCTAATTCACCCCTCCACTTT. It encodes CASRRTGGANSPLHF.